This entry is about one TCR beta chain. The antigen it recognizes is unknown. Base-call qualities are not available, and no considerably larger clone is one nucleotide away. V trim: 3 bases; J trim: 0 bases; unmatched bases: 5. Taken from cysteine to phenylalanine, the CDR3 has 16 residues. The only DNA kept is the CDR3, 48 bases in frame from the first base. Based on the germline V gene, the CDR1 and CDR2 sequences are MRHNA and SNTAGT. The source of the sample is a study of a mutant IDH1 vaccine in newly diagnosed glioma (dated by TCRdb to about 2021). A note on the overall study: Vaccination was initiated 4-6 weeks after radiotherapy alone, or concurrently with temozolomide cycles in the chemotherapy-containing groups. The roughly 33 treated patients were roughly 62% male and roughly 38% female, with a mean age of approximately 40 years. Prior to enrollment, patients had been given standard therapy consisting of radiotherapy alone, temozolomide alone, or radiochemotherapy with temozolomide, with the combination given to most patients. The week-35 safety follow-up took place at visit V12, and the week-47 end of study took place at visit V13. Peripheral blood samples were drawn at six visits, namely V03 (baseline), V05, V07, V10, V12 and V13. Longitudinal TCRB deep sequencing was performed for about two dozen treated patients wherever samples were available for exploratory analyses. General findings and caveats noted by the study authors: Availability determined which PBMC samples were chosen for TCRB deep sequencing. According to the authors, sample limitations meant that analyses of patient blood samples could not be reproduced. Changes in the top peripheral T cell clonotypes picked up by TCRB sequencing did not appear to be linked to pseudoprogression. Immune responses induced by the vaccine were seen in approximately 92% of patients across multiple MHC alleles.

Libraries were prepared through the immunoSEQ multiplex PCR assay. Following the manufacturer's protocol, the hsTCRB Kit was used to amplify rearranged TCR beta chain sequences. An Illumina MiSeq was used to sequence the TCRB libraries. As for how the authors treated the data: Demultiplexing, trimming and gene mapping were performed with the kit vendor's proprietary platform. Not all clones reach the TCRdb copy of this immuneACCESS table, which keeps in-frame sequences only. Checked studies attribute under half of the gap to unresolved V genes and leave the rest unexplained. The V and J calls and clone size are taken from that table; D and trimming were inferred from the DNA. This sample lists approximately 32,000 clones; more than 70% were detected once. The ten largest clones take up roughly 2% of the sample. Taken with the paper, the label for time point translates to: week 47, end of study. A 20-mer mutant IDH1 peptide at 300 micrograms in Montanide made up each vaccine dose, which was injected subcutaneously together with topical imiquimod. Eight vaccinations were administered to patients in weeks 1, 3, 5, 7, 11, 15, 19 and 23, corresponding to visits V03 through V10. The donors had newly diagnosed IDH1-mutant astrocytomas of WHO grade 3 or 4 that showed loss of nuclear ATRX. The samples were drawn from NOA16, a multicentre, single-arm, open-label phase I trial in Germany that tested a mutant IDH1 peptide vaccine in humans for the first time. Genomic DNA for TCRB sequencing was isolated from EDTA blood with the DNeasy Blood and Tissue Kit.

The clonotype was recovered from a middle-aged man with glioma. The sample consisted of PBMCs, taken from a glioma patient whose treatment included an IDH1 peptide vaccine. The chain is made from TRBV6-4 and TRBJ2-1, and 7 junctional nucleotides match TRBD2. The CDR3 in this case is CASSEVGGSSYNEQFF. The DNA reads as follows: TGTGCCAGCAGTGAGGTCGGCGGGAGCTCCTACAATGAGCAGTTCTTC.